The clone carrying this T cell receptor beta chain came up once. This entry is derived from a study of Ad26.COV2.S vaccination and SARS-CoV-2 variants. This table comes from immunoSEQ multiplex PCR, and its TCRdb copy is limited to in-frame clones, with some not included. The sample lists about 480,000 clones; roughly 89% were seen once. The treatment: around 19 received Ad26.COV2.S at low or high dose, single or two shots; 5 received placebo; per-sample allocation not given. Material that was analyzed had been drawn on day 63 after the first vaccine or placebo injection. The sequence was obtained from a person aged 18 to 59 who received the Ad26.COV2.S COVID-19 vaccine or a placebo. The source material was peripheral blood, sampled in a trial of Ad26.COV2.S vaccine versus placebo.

The CDR3 spells CASSLRQGMNTGELFF. The CDR3 region has the DNA TGTGCCAGCAGCTTACGACAGGGAATGAACACCGGGGAGCTGTTTTTT. The chain links TRBV7-8 to TRBJ2-2; TRBD1 matches 7 bases. Per germline, CDR1 SGHVS and CDR2 FQNEAQ. The CDR3 is made up of 16 amino acids. J lost 1 base, V lost 2 bases, and 4 bases had no gene match.